This T cell receptor (beta chain) comes out of a study of cytomegalovirus exposure and HLA in healthy donors. Overall study findings and caveats: According to reports, the classifier identified cytomegalovirus status with high specificity and sensitivity. Across donors, presence/absence analyses took sequencing depth to be roughly uniform.

PCR used 60 Vbeta primers and 13 Jbeta primers. Produced via immunoSEQ multiplex PCR; TCRdb's table is partial and in-frame only. The sample includes approximately 140,000 clones, 79% of them seen just once. This clone was found a few times. Its antigen remains unidentified. Per the germline V gene, CDR1 is LGHNT and CDR2 is FRNRAP. The CDR3 is 17 amino acids. The J segment lost 0 bases and the V segment lost 1 base, leaving 7 bases of the junction unmatched. This TCR was recovered from a man aged 50-60 years in good health and CMV-seropositive. Sequencing was performed on PBMCs. This sequence joins TRBV12-5 and TRBJ2-3; 7 bases fit TRBD1. The DNA for the CDR3 is TGTGCTAGTGGTTTGGCACCATGGACAGGAAGCACAGATACGCAGTATTTT. Its protein is CASGLAPWTGSTDTQYF.